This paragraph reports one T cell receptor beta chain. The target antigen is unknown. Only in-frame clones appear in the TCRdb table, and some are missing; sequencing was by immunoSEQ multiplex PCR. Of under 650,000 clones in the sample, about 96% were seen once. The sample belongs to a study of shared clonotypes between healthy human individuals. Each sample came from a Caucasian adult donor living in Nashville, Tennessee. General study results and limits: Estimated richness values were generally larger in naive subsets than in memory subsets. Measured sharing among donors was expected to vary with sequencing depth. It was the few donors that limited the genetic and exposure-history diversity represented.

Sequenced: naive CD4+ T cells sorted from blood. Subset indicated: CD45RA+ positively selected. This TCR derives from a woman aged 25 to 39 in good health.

CDR3 nucleotides: TGTGCCAGCAGCGCCCACGGGGAGGGGAATCAAGAGACCCAGTACTTC. This encodes CASSAHGEGNQETQYF. The V gene is TRBV9, the J gene TRBJ2-5; 7 nucleotides agree with TRBD2. Germline V gene sequence: CDR1 SGDLS, CDR2 YYNGEE. Trimming at V came to 3 bases and at J to 2 bases, leaving 10 bases not matched to a gene. This CDR3 is 16 amino acids long.